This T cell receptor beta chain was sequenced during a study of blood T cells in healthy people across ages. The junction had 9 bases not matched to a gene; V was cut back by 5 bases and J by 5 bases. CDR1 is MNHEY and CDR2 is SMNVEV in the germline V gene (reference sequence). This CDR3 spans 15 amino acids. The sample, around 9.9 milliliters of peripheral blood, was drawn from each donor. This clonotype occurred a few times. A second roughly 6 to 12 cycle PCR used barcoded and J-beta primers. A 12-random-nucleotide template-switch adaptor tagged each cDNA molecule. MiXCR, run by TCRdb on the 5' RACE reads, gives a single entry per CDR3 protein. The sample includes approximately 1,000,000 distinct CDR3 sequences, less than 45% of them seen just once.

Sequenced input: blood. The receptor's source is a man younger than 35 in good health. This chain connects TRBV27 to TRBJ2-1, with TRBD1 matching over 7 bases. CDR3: CASSRGTASNNEQFF. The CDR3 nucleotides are TGTGCCAGCAGTCGAGGGACAGCTTCGAACAATGAGCAGTTCTTC.